The 21 T cell receptor beta chains below were found in one sample sequenced in a study of T cell changes during pregnancy in multiple sclerosis. Only in-frame clones appear in the TCRdb table, and some are missing; sequencing was by immunoSEQ multiplex PCR. This table has tens of thousands of clones, 80% to 90% appearing once. This specimen was CD4+ T cells from peripheral blood mononuclear cells, taken before pregnancy. These receptors all come from a female donor with multiple sclerosis, enrolled in a pregnancy study.

This chain connects TRBV5-6 to TRBJ1-6, with a tentative D call TRBD1 (5 bases). Looked up from germline, CDR1 is SGHDT and CDR2 is YYEEEE. The CDR3 spans 15 residues. With 3 bases removed from V and 4 bases from J, the gap between germline ends came to 11 bases. The CDR3 is CASSSVTVYNSPLHF. The CDR3 nucleotides are TGTGCCAGCAGCTCGGTGACAGTTTATAATTCACCCCTCCACTTT.

The genes are TRBV10-2 and TRBJ2-2; no firm D call. The length of the CDR3 is 14 residues. Trimming stripped 5 bases from V and 6 bases from J, with 13 bases between. The germline V gene encodes CDR1 WSHSY and CDR2 SAAADI. CDR3 region: CASSMFRRAGELFF. The CDR3 DNA reads TGCGCCAGCAGTATGTTTCGCCGGGCCGGGGAGCTGTTTTTT.

The table lists this clone with a few counts. The V gene is TRBV5-1, the J gene TRBJ2-1; TRBD1 matches 7 bases. Germline V gives CDR1 SGHRS, CDR2 YFSETQ. This CDR3 has 14 amino acids. V was pared by 5 bases and J by 1 base, with 3 bases of the junction left unmatched. CDR3 sequence reads: CASRVTGSYNEQFF. CDR3 sequence (DNA): TGCGCCAGCAGGGTGACAGGGTCCTACAATGAGCAGTTCTTC. Full variable domain (rest looked up from reference TRBV5-1 and TRBJ2-1): KAGVTQTPRYLIKTRGQQVTLSCSPISGHRSVSWYQQTPGQGLQFLFEYFSETQRNKGNFPGRFSGRQFSNSRSEMNVSTLELGDSALYLCASRVTGSYNEQFFGPGTRLTVL.

This chain links TRBV4-2 with TRBJ1-4; possibly TRBD1 for D (6 bases). Germline V gene lookup returns CDR1 LGHNA and CDR2 YNFKEQ. V lost 4 bases, J lost 7 bases, and 16 bases lay in between. This CDR3 has 15 residues. The CDR3 sequence: CASSPSGGRGEKLFF. CDR3 sequence (DNA): TGTGCCAGCAGCCCCTCCGGGGGGCGCGGTGAAAAACTGTTTTTT.

The chain carries TRBV11-2 and TRBJ1-1; a possible D gene is TRBD1 (5 bases). This CDR3 region has 15 residues. Looked up from germline, CDR1 is SGHAT and CDR2 is FQNNGV. Between the trimmed V and J ends, which lost 2 bases and 0 bases, there was a span of 10 bases. This chain's CDR3 is CASSLIRQLNTEAFF. CDR3 nucleotide sequence: TGTGCCAGCAGCTTAATTAGACAGTTGAACACTGAAGCTTTCTTT.

The V and J genes are TRBV2 and TRBJ2-1; the D gene is possibly TRBD2 (6 bases). The CDR3 runs to 12 residues. Trimming pared 8 bases from V and 5 bases from J, leaving 10 bases between. The germline CDR1 and CDR2 sequences are SNHLY and FYNNEI. The CDR3 DNA reads TGTGCCAGCCCGCGGGATAACAATGAGCAGTTCTTC. Amino acid sequence: CASPRDNNEQFF. The complete variable domain, with remaining parts taken from reference TRBV2 and TRBJ2-1, reads EPEVTQTPSHQVTQMGQEVILRCVPISNHLYFYWYRQILGQKVEFLVSFYNNEISEKSEIFDDQFSVERPDGSNFTLKIRSTKLEDSAMYFCASPRDNNEQFFGPGTRLTVL.

This clone was seen more than once but under ten times. The chain employs TRBV2 and TRBJ1-1, with D possibly being TRBD1 (5 bases). The CDR3 runs to 13 residues. In germline, CDR1 is SNHLY, CDR2 FYNNEI. Trimming removed 5 bases from V and 5 bases from J, with 12 bases in between. Here the CDR3 DNA reads TGTGCCAGCAGTACCGGGGGGGGGACTGAAGCTTTCTTT. Encoded protein: CASSTGGGTEAFF.

This chain uses TRBV2 with TRBJ2-5; possible D gene TRBD1, 5 bases. The germline CDR1 and CDR2 sequences are SNHLY and FYNNEI. Trimming cost V 8 bases and J 5 bases, with 15 bases left between them. There are 13 residues in the CDR3. The CDR3 reads CASSGLSGETQYF. The CDR3 DNA follows: TGTGCCAGCTCCGGGCTCTCAGGGGAGACCCAGTACTTC.

This clone was detected only once. The rearrangement joins TRBV9 to TRBJ1-2; 7 bases match TRBD1. This CDR3 has 15 amino acids. The germline V gene has CDR1 SGDLS and CDR2 YYNGEE. The ends lost 4 bases at V and 6 bases at J; junction bases unmatched: 12. Written as DNA, the CDR3 is TGTGCCAGCAGCCCAGCCTACAGGGGACTCGATGGCTACACCTTC. Its protein is CASSPAYRGLDGYTF.

This clone was seen only a few times. The chain is built from TRBV18 and TRBJ1-2; no firm D call. The CDR3 totals 14 residues. The germline V gene encodes CDR1 KGHSH and CDR2 LQKENI. Trimming cost V 3 bases and J 3 bases, with 11 bases left between them. CDR3: CASSPPGRYYGYTF. The CDR3 nucleotides read TGTGCCAGCTCACCTCCCGGCAGGTACTATGGCTACACCTTC.

The rearrangement joins TRBV5-1 to TRBJ1-1; 8 bases line up with TRBD1. The junction had 6 bases not matched to a gene; V was cut back by 4 bases and J by 4 bases. The length of the CDR3 is 14 residues. The V gene's germline CDR1 is SGHRS and CDR2 YFSETQ. In DNA, the CDR3 is TGCGCCAGCAGCACGGACAGGGCAACCACTGAAGCTTTCTTT. Translated: CASSTDRATTEAFF.

Only one count was recorded for this clone. The rearrangement uses TRBV7-9 and TRBJ1-2; D is ambiguous. CDR3 length: 12 residues. CDR1 and CDR2 from the germline V gene are SEHNR and FQNEAQ (reference sequence). Trimming removed 5 bases from V and 6 bases from J, with 10 bases in between. CDR3 region: CASSPQRNGYTF. The CDR3 DNA is TGTGCCAGCAGCCCCCAGCGGAATGGCTACACCTTC. Looking up the rest from reference TRBV7-9 and TRBJ1-2 gives the full variable domain: DTGVSQNPRHKITKRGQNVTFRCDPISEHNRLYWYRQTLGQGPEFLTYFQNEAQLEKSRLLSDRFSAERPKGSFSTLEIQRTEQGDSAMYLCASSPQRNGYTFGSGTRLTVV.

J is TRBJ1-6 and V is TRBV14, with 7 bases fitting TRBD1. This CDR3 contains 13 residues. J was trimmed by 11 bases and V by 4 bases; bases with no gene match: 5. CDR1 is SGHDN, CDR2 FVKESK, per germline. This CDR3 is CASSLGTAAPLHF. In nucleotides, the CDR3 is TGTGCCAGCAGCCTCGGGACAGCGGCACCCCTCCACTTT.

The rearrangement links TRBV7-2 to TRBJ1-2; TRBD1 matches at 7 bases. J gave up 4 bases and V 3 bases, and 8 bases lay outside the gene matches. Germline loops: CDR1 SGHTA, CDR2 FQGNSA. The CDR3 consists of 15 residues. CDR3 in amino acids: CASSLQTGLGYGYTF. The DNA for the CDR3 is TGTGCCAGCAGCTTGCAGACAGGGTTGGGCTATGGCTACACCTTC. Combining the CDR3 with reference TRBV7-2 and TRBJ1-2 gives the whole variable domain GAGVSQSPSNKVTEKGKDVELRCDPISGHTALYWYRQSLGQGLEFLIYFQGNSAPDKSGLPSDRFSAERTGGSVSTLTIQRTQQEDSAVYLCASSLQTGLGYGYTFGSGTRLTVV.

V and J are TRBV4-2 and TRBJ1-1; D is possibly TRBD1 (6 bases). Between the trimmed V and J ends, which lost 4 bases and 9 bases, there was a span of 12 bases. The germline V gene encodes CDR1 LGHNA and CDR2 YNFKEQ. The CDR3 totals 12 residues. DNA of the CDR3: TGTGCCAGCAGCCCACAGGGATTCCAAGCTTTCTTT. Translated, it gives CASSPQGFQAFF.

The count of this clone is one. The V and J genes are TRBV30 and TRBJ1-6, with D perhaps matching TRBD1 (6 bases). Germline V CDR1 and CDR2: GTSNPN, SVGIG (reference sequence). This CDR3 contains 13 residues. The V end lost 3 bases, the J end lost 7 bases, and 10 bases lay between the germline ends. CDR3 amino acids: CAWSPGENSPLHF. The CDR3 bases are TGTGCCTGGAGCCCAGGGGAGAATTCACCCCTCCACTTT.

The genes are TRBV5-8 and TRBJ1-6; TRBD1 is a possible D gene (6 bases). The germline gives CDR1 SGHTS, CDR2 YDEGEE. The CDR3 loop spans 13 amino acids. V was pared by 3 bases and J by 9 bases, with 10 bases between. As DNA, the CDR3 is TGTGCCAGCAGCTGGACAGCAGTTTCACCCCTCCACTTT. Translating it yields CASSWTAVSPLHF. The complete variable domain, with remaining parts taken from reference TRBV5-8 and TRBJ1-6, reads EAGVTQSPTHLIKTRGQQATLRCSPISGHTSVYWYQQALGLGLQFLLWYDEGEERNRGNFPPRFSGRQFPNYSSELNVNALELEDSALYLCASSWTAVSPLHFGNGTRLTVT.

In this sample, this clone turned up a few times. The chain employs TRBV5-1 and TRBJ1-2; D might be TRBD1 (6 bases). The length of the CDR3 is 14 residues. V was clipped by 0 bases and J by 8 bases, with 14 bases between them. Germline assignment: CDR1 SGHRS and CDR2 YFSETQ. The chain's CDR3 is CASSLVLQGEGYTF. The CDR3 DNA sequence: TGCGCCAGCAGCTTGGTTCTACAGGGTGAGGGCTACACCTTC. Drawing the rest from reference TRBV5-1 and TRBJ1-2, the complete variable domain is KAGVTQTPRYLIKTRGQQVTLSCSPISGHRSVSWYQQTPGQGLQFLFEYFSETQRNKGNFPGRFSGRQFSNSRSEMNVSTLELGDSALYLCASSLVLQGEGYTFGSGTRLTVV.

This clone was picked up one time. This chain links TRBV7-9 with TRBJ2-4; TRBD2 matches 7 bases. CDR1 SEHNR and CDR2 FQNEAQ come from the germline V gene (reference sequence). Trimming removed 5 bases from V and 13 bases from J; junction bases left unmatched: 11. This CDR3 is 13 amino acids long. The CDR3 DNA is TGTGCCAGCAGCCCGAGAGCCCTAGCGGAACAGTACTTC. Its translation: CASSPRALAEQYF.

This clone was observed a few times. V and J are TRBV6-1 and TRBJ1-4; 7 nucleotides align to TRBD1. Germline CDR1 reads MNHNS; CDR2 reads SASEGT. The CDR3 totals 14 residues. V lost 6 bases and J lost 5; bases outside the gene matches: 6. Here the CDR3 reads CASRDRSPNEKLFF. Written as DNA, the CDR3 is TGTGCCAGCAGGGACAGGTCTCCAAATGAAAAACTGTTTTTT.

The chain couples TRBV2 to TRBJ2-5, with 10 bases fitting TRBD2. This CDR3 contains 14 residues. Germline V gene lookup returns CDR1 SNHLY and CDR2 FYNNEI. Trimming cost V 8 bases and J 3 bases; bases outside gene matches: 6. Here the CDR3 reads CASATLAGEETQYF. Here the CDR3 DNA reads TGTGCCAGCGCGACTCTAGCGGGGGAAGAGACCCAGTACTTC.